A selection of T cell receptor beta chains follows, all from one sample in a study of cytomegalovirus exposure and HLA in healthy donors. TCRdb keeps only in-frame clones here, not all; method: immunoSEQ multiplex PCR. This table holds 80,000 or so clones, over 70% found once. The material sequenced was PBMCs. All receptors derive from a woman in her 40s in good health and CMV-seronegative. CDR3s include the opening cysteine and the closing phenylalanine or tryptophan. The order of the fields is D gene, J gene, clone size, V gene, CDR3 DNA, CDR3 protein. D genes are given only for firm matches. Only some rows state a clone size, as once, few, many or a class for expanded clones.

TRBD2,TRBJ2-2,-,TRBV7-2,TGTGCCAGCAGCTTAGAGGCTAGCGGGAGCTTGTCCGGGGAGCTGTTTTTT,CASSLEASGSLSGELFF
TRBD2,TRBJ2-3,-,TRBV7-8,TGTGCCAGCAGCCCCATAGCGGGTCCTAGCACAGATACGCAGTATTTT,CASSPIAGPSTDTQYF
-,TRBJ1-4,once,TRBV7-9,TGTGCCAGCAGCTTAGGGACAGCTCTTAATGAAAAACTGTTTTTT,CASSLGTALNEKLFF
-,TRBJ2-7,-,TRBV28,TGTGCCAGCAGTTTATGGCGGCCAGGGGCCTACGAGCAGTACTTC,CASSLWRPGAYEQYF
TRBD2,TRBJ2-7,-,TRBV7-9,TGTGCCAGCAGCTTAGAAGCGGGAGTGGACTACGAGCAGTACTTC,CASSLEAGVDYEQYF
-,TRBJ2-7,-,TRBV5-3,TGTGCCAGAAGCTGCAGCGGTTACGAGCAGTACTTC,CARSCSGYEQYF
-,TRBJ2-2,-,TRBV6-5,TGTGCCAGCAGTTACTCGAGTACTAGCATCACCGGGGAGCTGTTTTTT,CASSYSSTSITGELFF
TRBD1,TRBJ2-7,-,TRBV30,TGTGCCTCGAGCCGGGACACAGGGGGGGAGCAGTACTTC,CASSRDTGGEQYF
-,TRBJ1-4,-,TRBV21-1,TGTGCCAGCACCGAAAGGGACGACAGGAAATGGGAGCGGACTAATGAAAAACTGTTTTTT,CASTERDDRKWERTNEKLFF
-,TRBJ2-5,few,TRBV21-1,TGTGCCAGCAGCAAAGCCGAGGGGAGCGGGGGGACACAAGAGACCCAGTACTTC,CASSKAEGSGGTQETQYF
TRBD2,TRBJ2-2,-,TRBV7-2,TGTGCCAGCGTTAGACTAGCGGTAAACACCGGGGAGCTGTTTTTT,CASVRLAVNTGELFF
-,TRBJ2-3,-,TRBV10-2,TGCGCCAGCAGTCAGGGGTCAGGGGCAGATACGCAGTATTTT,CASSQGSGADTQYF
TRBD1,TRBJ1-1,-,TRBV10-3,TGTGCCACCAGGACAGGGATGAACACTGAAGCTTTCTTT,CATRTGMNTEAFF
-,TRBJ1-1,-,TRBV7-9,TGTGCCAGCAGCAGTACCCGTTTAGGCAGGGGCACTGAAGCTTTCTTT,CASSSTRLGRGTEAFF
TRBD1,TRBJ2-2,-,TRBV9,TGTGCCAGCAGCGTAGCCTCATCCGGGACAGGCCTGAGCGCGAACACCGGGGAGCTGTTTTTT,CASSVASSGTGLSANTGELFF
TRBD1,TRBJ1-5,-,TRBV2,TGTGCCAGCAGTCTCCGACAGGGTTGGAATCAGCCCCAGCATTTT,CASSLRQGWNQPQHF
-,TRBJ2-1,-,TRBV6-5,TGTGCCAGCTCGAAACAGGGAGGGAATGAGCAGTTCTTC,CASSKQGGNEQFF
-,TRBJ2-7,-,TRBV30,TGTGCCTGGGATACGGGACAAGTCCCTTCCTACGAGCAGTACTTC,CAWDTGQVPSYEQYF
-,TRBJ1-2,-,TRBV19,TGTGCCAGTAGTATATCCTCAGCGAGTTGGCTGAATGGCTACACCTTC,CASSISSASWLNGYTF
TRBD1,TRBJ1-4,-,TRBV7-2,TGTGCCAGCAGCTTAAGTGCTGGAGGTACAGGGGGCTTTGAAAAACTGTTTTTT,CASSLSAGGTGGFEKLFF
-,TRBJ2-1,-,TRBV15,TGTGCCACCAGCAGAGTCGGTAATCACAATGAGCAGTTCTTC,CATSRVGNHNEQFF
-,TRBJ1-6,-,TRBV9,TGTGCCAGCAGCGTAGACGACAGTCATTCACCCCTCCACTTT,CASSVDDSHSPLHF
TRBD2,TRBJ2-3,-,TRBV7-2,TGTGCCAGCAGCCGTAGCGGGAGGGCAGATACGCAGTATTTT,CASSRSGRADTQYF
TRBD2,TRBJ2-5,-,TRBV7-3,TGTGCCAGCAGCTTATCCGGGGGGGAGACCCAGTACTTC,CASSLSGGETQYF
-,TRBJ1-1,-,TRBV15,TGTGCCACCAGCAGAGATCCCTTACAGGACACTGAAGCTTTCTTT,CATSRDPLQDTEAFF
-,TRBJ2-5,-,TRBV9,TGTGCCACCCCCCCCCAGGGCAGCTTCCAAGAGACCCAGTACTTC,CATPPQGSFQETQYF
-,TRBJ1-2,-,TRBV28,TGTGCCAGCAGTCTCTCCACAGGGCTTGGCTATGGCTACACCTTC,CASSLSTGLGYGYTF
TRBD2,TRBJ2-3,once,TRBV7-8,TGTGCCAGCAGCCTGACTAGCGGACGCACAGATACGCAGTATTTT,CASSLTSGRTDTQYF
TRBD2,TRBJ2-1,-,TRBV29-1,TGCAGCGCAGCGGGAGCCACCTACAATGAGCAGTTCTTC,CSAAGATYNEQFF
TRBD1,TRBJ1-3,-,TRBV7-2,TGTGCCAGCAGTATACAGGGGGACTCTGGAAACACCATATATTTT,CASSIQGDSGNTIYF
-,TRBJ2-2,-,TRBV19,TGTGCCAGTAGTATCGGTTTCCTAGCGACCAACACCGGGGAGCTGTTTTTT,CASSIGFLATNTGELFF
-,TRBJ1-2,-,TRBV7-3,TGTGCCAGCAGCTTCGGCAGGGAAAACTATGGCTACACCTTC,CASSFGRENYGYTF
TRBD2,TRBJ2-2,-,TRBV11-2,TGTGCCAGCAGCCCGGGACTAGCGGGAAAACCGAACACCGGGGAGCTGTTTTTT,CASSPGLAGKPNTGELFF
-,TRBJ2-2,-,TRBV18,TGTGCCAGTAGTACCTACACCGGGGAGCTGTTTTTT,CASSTYTGELFF
-,TRBJ2-2,-,TRBV5-1,TGCGCCAGCAGCTTGCCTAGGGGCCCCTCCGGGGAGCTGTTTTTT,CASSLPRGPSGELFF
-,TRBJ2-2,-,TRBV5-1,TGCGCCAACAGCTTGAAGGGCGGGGACACCGGGGAGCTGTTTTTT,CANSLKGGDTGELFF
TRBD1,TRBJ2-5,-,TRBV4-3,TGCGCCAGCAGCCAAGACGTCCGGGACAGGGTGGAAGAGACCCAGTACTTC,CASSQDVRDRVEETQYF
TRBD1,TRBJ1-1,-,TRBV5-6,TGTGCCAGCAGCTCCGACAGGGGGCTAACGAACACTGAAGCTTTCTTT,CASSSDRGLTNTEAFF
-,TRBJ1-4,-,TRBV7-9,TGTGCCAGCAGCCGTCCGACAGAAGCTAATGAAAAACTGTTTTTT,CASSRPTEANEKLFF
TRBD1,TRBJ1-5,-,TRBV6-1,TGTGCCAGCAGGGCAGGGGGCGCTGATCAGCCCCAGCATTTT,CASRAGGADQPQHF
TRBD1,TRBJ2-3,few,TRBV5-1,TGCGCCAGCAGCTTGGTTTCCCAAAGGGGGCATACGCAGTATTTT,CASSLVSQRGHTQYF
-,TRBJ2-2,-,TRBV29-1,TGCAGCGTGGACAGCGGCACCGGGGAGCTGTTTTTT,CSVDSGTGELFF